The 22 T cell receptor beta chains presented below share a single source sample, sequenced in a study of cytomegalovirus exposure and HLA in healthy donors. PCR was performed using 60 Vbeta and 13 Jbeta primers. Sequenced by immunoSEQ multiplex PCR; TCRdb stores in-frame clones only, minus some. The sample comprises about 98,000 clones, around 75% of which are singletons, and approximately 11% rests with the top ten. The specimen sequenced was PBMCs. These receptors came from a young man in good health and CMV-seropositive.

The sample holds a few counts of this clone. The V call is TRBV14, the J call TRBJ2-7, with 9 bases lining up with TRBD2. With V trimmed by 1 base and J by 0 bases, 7 bases remained unmatched. This CDR3 region has 17 residues. Germline V lookup: CDR1 SGHDN, CDR2 FVKESK. The CDR3 region has the DNA TGTGCCAGCAGCCAAGGTCTAGCGGGGACCCTCTCCTACGAGCAGTACTTC. Translating gives CASSQGLAGTLSYEQYF.

The table lists this clone with a count of one. The chain uses TRBV5-1 and TRBJ2-3; weak D call: TRBD2 (7 bases). Germline assignment: CDR1 SGHRS and CDR2 YFSETQ. Between the trimmed V and J ends, which lost 5 bases and 3 bases, there was a span of 13 bases. CDR3 length: 14 residues. The CDR3 region is CASSGGAITDTQYF. CDR3 DNA sequence: TGCGCCAGCAGTGGGGGGGCTATAACAGATACGCAGTATTTT.

This chain uses TRBV7-8 with TRBJ2-5; the D gene is possibly TRBD1 (6 bases). The CDR3 consists of 18 residues. Trimming shortened V by 1 base and J by 4 bases, and 22 bases separated the two germline ends. Germline CDR1 is SGHVS and CDR2 is FQNEAQ. The chain's CDR3 is CASSLGRGRKPQVETQYF. Written as DNA, the CDR3 is TGTGCCAGCAGCTTAGGCAGGGGTAGAAAACCCCAAGTAGAGACCCAGTACTTC.

This clone has just one count. The chain uses TRBV27 and TRBJ2-2, with D perhaps matching TRBD1 (6 bases). Germline values: CDR1 MNHEY, CDR2 SMNVEV (reference sequence). Trimming cost V 5 bases and J 6 bases, with 13 bases left between them. The CDR3 sequence is 14 residues long. CDR3 nucleotides: TGTGCCAGCAGTCAACAGGGTCGGGCCGGGGAGCTGTTTTTT. It translates to CASSQQGRAGELFF.

This clone was observed a few times. V and J are TRBV5-4 and TRBJ2-7, with D unclear. There are 15 residues in the CDR3. Germline CDR1 SGHNT, CDR2 YYREEE (reference sequence). V was clipped by 0 bases and J by 1 base, with 11 bases between them. The DNA for the CDR3 is TGTGCCAGCAGCTTGGCCCCATTCAGGTCCTACGAGCAGTACTTC. Its protein is CASSLAPFRSYEQYF.

The rearrangement uses TRBV7-9 and TRBJ1-6; TRBD1 matches 9 bases. The CDR3 loop spans 14 amino acids. The germline V gene has CDR1 SEHNR and CDR2 FQNEAQ (reference sequence). V gave up 3 bases and J gave up 9 bases; unmatched junction bases: 3. The CDR3, as DNA: TGTGCCAGCAGCTTCGGGACAGGGAGTTCACCCCTCCACTTT. It encodes CASSFGTGSSPLHF.

The chain recombines TRBV5-1 with TRBJ2-5; tentative D call: TRBD2 (5 bases). The germline CDR1 and CDR2 sequences are SGHRS and YFSETQ. The CDR3 length is 14 residues. Trimming shortened V by 4 bases and J by 5 bases, and 15 bases separated the two germline ends. CDR3 coding DNA: TGCGCCAGCAGCGACCCCGCACCGGGGGAGACCCAGTACTTC. It codes for CASSDPAPGETQYF.

The chain uses TRBV30 and TRBJ1-6; TRBD1 might be the D (5 bases). V lost 4 bases and J lost 0, with 13 bases in between. CDR1 and CDR2 from the germline V gene are GTSNPN and SVGIG (reference sequence). The CDR3 is 16 residues long. This CDR3 is CAWKGVGGSYNSPLHF. Here the CDR3 DNA reads TGTGCCTGGAAAGGGGTCGGGGGCTCCTATAATTCACCCCTCCACTTT.

The chain carries TRBV29-1 and TRBJ2-7, with D maybe TRBD2 (6 bases). The CDR3 has 15 residues. Germline lookup yields CDR1 SQVTM and CDR2 ANQGSEA. Trimming removed 6 bases at V and 5 bases at J, with 23 bases between. The CDR3 DNA reads as TGCAGCGTGGGCCGGGGACTGTCGAACCGAGACGAGCAGTACTTC. Translated, it gives CSVGRGLSNRDEQYF.

This clone was seen more than once but under ten times. This chain connects TRBV7-2 to TRBJ2-3; no reliable D call. V shed 5 bases and J shed 4 bases, with 13 bases lying between them. The CDR3 length is 14 residues. Germline V gives CDR1 SGHTA, CDR2 FQGNSA. CDR3 in amino acids: CASSAPSRADTQYF. The CDR3 coding sequence is TGTGCCAGCAGCGCACCGTCTAGAGCAGATACGCAGTATTTT.

This clone was observed a few times. This sequence joins TRBV7-9 and TRBJ2-1; maybe TRBD2 (6 bases). Deletions cut 1 base from V and 6 bases from J, with 10 bases between. Per germline, CDR1 SEHNR and CDR2 FQNEAQ (reference sequence). The length of the CDR3 is 14 residues. The CDR3 bases are TGTGCCAGCAGCTTAGTCGGGGGTAGCAATGAGCAGTTCTTC. Its translation: CASSLVGGSNEQFF.

The chain combines TRBV4-2 with TRBJ2-7; 10 bases fit TRBD1. This CDR3 comprises 15 residues. Germline V CDR1 and CDR2: LGHNA, YNFKEQ. The V and J ends lost 3 bases and 6 bases, in that order; junction bases with no gene match: 8. CDR3 bases: TGTGCCAGCAGCCAGGCCGGGACAGGGGAACGCGAGCAGTACTTC. Its protein is CASSQAGTGEREQYF.

Comment on this clone: At one of its ends the junction is not consistent with the germline gene, which may arise from a read error. The J gene is TRBJ2-5, the V gene TRBV11-3; D is undetermined. Germline V gene data show CDR1 as SGHNT and CDR2 as YENEEA. This CDR3 has 15 amino acids. The CDR3 region has the DNA TGTGCCAGTAGCTCCTCCTTTGGGCCACAAGAGACCCAGTACTTC. It is translated as CASSSSFGPQETQYF.

J is TRBJ1-2 and V is TRBV9; 12 bases align to TRBD1. The CDR3 length is 17 residues. The germline gives CDR1 SGDLS, CDR2 YYNGEE. J lost 4 bases, V lost 3 bases, and 10 bases had no gene match. The CDR3 sequence is CASSAGDRGLIGYGYTF. CDR3 nucleotides: TGTGCCAGCAGCGCCGGGGACAGGGGGCTTATAGGCTATGGCTACACCTTC.

The chain combines TRBV2 with TRBJ2-1; tentatively, D is TRBD2 (6 bases). The CDR3 spans 17 residues. Deletions cut 3 bases from V and 0 bases from J, with 15 bases between. CDR1 is SNHLY and CDR2 is FYNNEI in the germline V gene. The CDR3 nucleotides are TGTGCCAGCAGTGACCCTTGGGAGGATTACTCCTACAATGAGCAGTTCTTC. This codes for CASSDPWEDYSYNEQFF.

About this clone: The junction shows a germline mismatch at one end, possibly a read error. In the same sample, other DNA sequences code for this CDR3. The chain carries TRBV18 and TRBJ1-5; 10 bases are a match to TRBD1. The CDR3 loop spans 19 amino acids. The germline V gene encodes CDR1 KGHSH and CDR2 LQKENI. The CDR3 region has the DNA TGCGCCAGCTCACCACCAGGACAGGGGGGGGCTTATAGCAATCAGCCCCAGCATTTT. Translating gives CASSPPGQGGAYSNQPQHF.

The chain links TRBV7-9 to TRBJ2-7, with TRBD2 identical over 16 bases. The germline CDR1 and CDR2 sequences are SEHNR and FQNEAQ (reference sequence). There are 17 residues in the CDR3. V trimming: 5 bases; J trimming: 0 bases; junction bases outside the gene matches: 4. CDR3 protein: CASSRGLAGGPSYEQYF. For the CDR3, the DNA is TGTGCCAGCAGCAGGGGACTAGCGGGGGGGCCCTCCTACGAGCAGTACTTC.

The rearrangement links TRBV16 to TRBJ2-7; D possibly corresponds to TRBD2 (6 bases). The length of the CDR3 is 13 residues. The V end lost 4 bases, the J end lost 2 bases, and 9 bases lay between the germline ends. In germline, CDR1 is KGHSY, CDR2 FQNENV. This CDR3 reads CASSLPGAYEQYF. The CDR3 DNA reads TGTGCCAGCAGCCTCCCGGGGGCCTACGAGCAGTACTTC.

The chain recombines TRBV5-1 with TRBJ1-1; 9 bases fit TRBD1. After removal of 4 bases from V and 0 bases from J, the junction contained 10 bases not matched to a gene. Germline V lookup: CDR1 SGHRS, CDR2 YFSETQ. The CDR3 loop spans 17 amino acids. The CDR3 spells CASSRDRVRGMNTEAFF. The CDR3 nucleotides read TGCGCCAGCAGCCGGGACAGGGTAAGGGGGATGAACACTGAAGCTTTCTTT.

This chain connects TRBV11-2 to TRBJ1-5, with 7 bases matching TRBD1. This CDR3 contains 15 residues. Germline V gene sequence: CDR1 SGHAT, CDR2 FQNNGV. Trimming took 4 bases from V and 0 from J; bases not matched to a gene: 3. CDR3 protein: CASSYTGVSNQPQHF. CDR3 bases: TGTGCCAGCAGCTACACAGGGGTTAGCAATCAGCCCCAGCATTTT.

V gene TRBV5-1 combines with J gene TRBJ2-2, with a tentative D call TRBD1 (5 bases). This CDR3 has 13 amino acids. V was clipped by 4 bases and J by 7 bases, with 11 bases between them. Germline assignment: CDR1 SGHRS and CDR2 YFSETQ. CDR3 sequence reads: CASSQTESGELFF. CDR3 DNA: TGCGCCAGCAGCCAGACAGAAAGCGGGGAGCTGTTTTTT.

The chain combines TRBV6-1 with TRBJ1-3, with D uncertain. V lost 3 bases to trimming and J lost 11 bases, with 14 bases between them. This CDR3 has 13 residues. CDR1 and CDR2 from the germline V gene are MNHNS and SASEGT. In DNA form, the CDR3 reads TGTGCCAGCAGTGAGGTTGGGGAGACCGCCATATATTTT. Translating gives CASSEVGETAIYF.